These 23 T cell receptor beta chains originate from one sample sequenced in a study of OX40 agonist ivuxolimab in advanced cancers. Sequencing was performed with immunoSEQ multiplex PCR; in TCRdb, only in-frame clones are kept and a portion is missing. There are tens of thousands of clones in the sample; approximately 85% occur only once, and around 2.3% lies in the top ten. Sample: CD4+ or CD8+ T cells sorted from blood, taken in a trial of the OX40 agonist ivuxolimab. The receptors come from an adult with an advanced solid tumor such as melanoma, head and neck, liver or kidney cancer.

This clone was observed once. The genes are TRBV7-3 and TRBJ1-5; a possible D gene is TRBD1 (6 bases). Per the germline V gene, CDR1 is SGHTA and CDR2 is FQGTGA. This CDR3 has 13 amino acids. Trimming left V 2 bases short and J 5 bases short, with 7 bases between. Here the CDR3 reads CASSLAGDQPQHF. DNA for the CDR3: TGTGCCAGCAGCTTAGCAGGGGATCAGCCCCAGCATTTT.

The chain employs TRBV18 and TRBJ2-5; D uncertain. Germline V CDR1 and CDR2: KGHSH, LQKENI. This CDR3 contains 14 residues. Trimming shortened V by 2 bases and J by 2 bases, and 9 bases separated the two germline ends. CDR3 DNA: TGTGCCAGCTCACCAACGTCGATTCAAGAGACCCAGTACTTC. Translating gives CASSPTSIQETQYF.

This chain links TRBV11-3 with TRBJ2-7; TRBD2 matches at 12 bases. V gave up 5 bases and J gave up 7 bases; unmatched junction bases: 6. CDR3 length: 14 amino acids. Looked up from germline, CDR1 is SGHNT and CDR2 is YENEEA. As DNA, the CDR3 is TGTGCCAGCAGCCAGCTGGGGACTAGCGGGGAGCAGTACTTC. Translating gives CASSQLGTSGEQYF.

Notes on this clone: Other nucleotide sequences from this sample produce the same CDR3. This chain connects TRBV5-1 to TRBJ2-3, with unresolved D. The CDR3 sequence is 14 residues long. Looked up from germline, CDR1 is SGHRS and CDR2 is YFSETQ. Trimming left V 2 bases short and J 0 bases short, with 7 bases between. The CDR3 sequence is CASSLGDSTDTQYF. In nucleotides, the CDR3 is TGCGCCAGCAGCTTAGGAGACAGCACAGATACGCAGTATTTT.

This clone has at least ten counts. This chain uses TRBV11-2 with TRBJ1-6, with 9 positions matching TRBD1. The length of the CDR3 is 15 residues. With 0 bases clipped from V and 7 bases from J, the junction kept 1 base outside the gene matches. Germline CDR1 is SGHAT and CDR2 is FQNNGV. The CDR3 nucleotides read TGTGCCAGCAGCTTAGAGACAGGGGGAAATTCACCCCTCCACTTT. Translating it yields CASSLETGGNSPLHF.

This clone was recorded only once. The genes are TRBV2 and TRBJ1-2, with a tentative D call TRBD1 (5 bases). Between the trimmed V and J ends, which lost 4 bases and 8 bases, there was a span of 20 bases. Germline lookup yields CDR1 SNHLY and CDR2 FYNNEI. The CDR3 totals 15 residues. The CDR3 is CASSGPRRGGGGYTF. The CDR3, as DNA: TGTGCCAGCAGTGGACCGAGACGGGGGGGTGGCGGCTACACCTTC. Variable domain in full (rest from reference TRBV2 and TRBJ1-2): EPEVTQTPSHQVTQMGQEVILRCVPISNHLYFYWYRQILGQKVEFLVSFYNNEISEKSEIFDDQFSVERPDGSNFTLKIRSTKLEDSAMYFCASSGPRRGGGGYTFGSGTRLTVV.

This chain uses TRBV18 with TRBJ2-5, with 8 bases lining up with TRBD1. J was trimmed by 2 bases and V by 6 bases; bases with no gene match: 5. Germline V gives CDR1 KGHSH, CDR2 LQKENI. This CDR3 contains 14 residues. The CDR3 DNA sequence: TGTGCCAGCTCGAACAACAGGGGGCAAGAGACCCAGTACTTC. Translated: CASSNNRGQETQYF.

The chain combines TRBV28 with TRBJ1-6, with a tentative D call TRBD1 (6 bases). Germline V gives CDR1 MDHEN, CDR2 SYDVKM. The V gene lost 7 bases and the J gene lost 14 bases, with 18 bases spanning the gap. The CDR3 totals 13 residues. CDR3 loop: CASTLGQLRTLHF. CDR3 coding DNA: TGTGCCAGCACCCTTGGACAGCTTCGTACCCTCCACTTT.

This chain joins TRBV20-1 and TRBJ1-1; D gene unclear. The germline V and J ends were trimmed by 5 bases and 3 bases, with 4 bases remaining between them. There are 10 residues in the CDR3. Germline assignment: CDR1 DFQATT and CDR2 SNEGSKA (reference sequence). The CDR3 is CSASYTEAFF. Here the CDR3 DNA reads TGCAGTGCTTCCTACACTGAAGCTTTCTTT.

The chain links TRBV6-4 to TRBJ1-1; unclear D gene. Trimming shortened V by 2 bases and J by 5 bases, and 9 bases separated the two germline ends. This CDR3 contains 13 residues. The germline V gene encodes CDR1 MRHNA and CDR2 SNTAGT. The CDR3 reads CASSDVRGTEAFF. CDR3 DNA sequence: TGTGCCAGCAGTGACGTACGAGGGACTGAAGCTTTCTTT.

The rearrangement links TRBV10-3 to TRBJ2-7; 10 positions match TRBD1. CDR1 is ENHRY, CDR2 SYGVKD, per germline. Germline trimming cut 11 bases from V and 2 bases from J; bases unmatched to any gene: 9. The CDR3 has 14 residues. CDR3 sequence (DNA): TGTGCCGCCGCCAGACAGGGGGCGACCTACGAGCAGTACTTC. It codes for CAAARQGATYEQYF.

The gene calls are TRBV19 and TRBJ1-4; perhaps TRBD1 as D (6 bases). Germline-derived CDR1 and CDR2 are LNHDA and SQIVND (reference sequence). The CDR3 has 17 residues. With 5 bases removed from V and 8 bases from J, the gap between germline ends came to 24 bases. CDR3 residues: CASSPRGRQAQGEKLFF. The CDR3 DNA follows: TGTGCCAGTAGTCCCAGGGGCCGACAGGCCCAAGGGGAAAAACTGTTTTTT.

This clone was detected once. This rearrangement joins TRBV7-3 to TRBJ2-1; 7 bases agree with TRBD2. The junction had 11 bases not matched to a gene; V was cut back by 0 bases and J by 0 bases. CDR3 size: 19 residues. Germline V CDR1 and CDR2: SGHTA, FQGTGA. CDR3 region: CASSLTRSSGAFSYNEQFF. The CDR3 DNA sequence: TGTGCCAGCAGCTTAACCCGGTCTAGCGGCGCATTCTCCTACAATGAGCAGTTCTTC.

In its sample, this clone was seen a few times. The genes are TRBV5-1 and TRBJ2-3; possibly TRBD2 for D (6 bases). With 1 base removed from V and 3 bases from J, the gap between germline ends came to 15 bases. The germline CDR1 and CDR2 sequences are SGHRS and YFSETQ. This CDR3 region has 16 residues. Here the CDR3 reads CASSLMGGPGTDTQYF. For the CDR3, the DNA is TGCGCCAGCAGCTTGATGGGAGGACCGGGGACAGATACGCAGTATTTT.

CDR3 sequence: CASNFQTDNEQFF. CDR3 DNA sequence: TGCGCCAGCAATTTCCAGACTGACAATGAGCAGTTCTTC. V and J are TRBV5-1 and TRBJ2-1; D is unresolved. Deletions cut 6 bases from V and 5 bases from J, with 12 bases between. The CDR3 is made up of 13 amino acids. CDR1 SGHRS and CDR2 YFSETQ come from the germline V gene.

V and J are TRBV19 and TRBJ1-3, with a possible D match to TRBD1 (5 bases). V lost 8 bases and J lost 0, with 14 bases in between. The CDR3 is 15 amino acids. CDR1 and CDR2 from the germline V gene are LNHDA and SQIVND (reference sequence). Here the CDR3 reads CASSRRGSSGNTIYF. CDR3 nucleotide sequence: TGTGCCAGTTCGCGACGGGGGAGCTCTGGAAACACCATATATTTT.

The rearrangement links TRBV7-2 to TRBJ2-3; D is ambiguous. From germline, CDR1 is SGHTA and CDR2 FQGNSA. V was cut by 5 bases and J by 0 bases, with 9 bases left in between. The CDR3 is 14 amino acids. The CDR3 sequence: CASSPMASTDTQYF. DNA for the CDR3: TGTGCCAGCAGCCCCATGGCCAGCACAGATACGCAGTATTTT.

This sequence joins TRBV5-1 and TRBJ2-7; D is ambiguous. Germline loops: CDR1 SGHRS, CDR2 YFSETQ. The V and J ends lost 0 bases and 2 bases respectively, with 9 bases between them. The CDR3 runs to 14 residues. CDR3: CASSLGHLPYEQYF. Written as DNA, the CDR3 is TGCGCCAGCAGCTTGGGGCACCTCCCCTACGAGCAGTACTTC.

V gene TRBV5-4 combines with J gene TRBJ1-3; TRBD1 might be the D (5 bases). The germline V gene has CDR1 SGHNT and CDR2 YYREEE (reference sequence). Between the trimmed V and J ends, which lost 4 bases and 0 bases, there was a span of 11 bases. The CDR3 consists of 15 residues. The CDR3 region has the DNA TGTGCCAGCAGCCCCCGGGGGGGCTCTGGAAACACCATATATTTT. Amino acid sequence: CASSPRGGSGNTIYF.

The chain links TRBV18 to TRBJ1-2; no reliable D call. The CDR3 has 13 amino acids. With 3 bases removed from V and 3 bases from J, the gap between germline ends came to 8 bases. CDR1 KGHSH and CDR2 LQKENI come from the germline V gene. The CDR3 loop reads CASSPSEDYGYTF. The CDR3 coding sequence is TGTGCCAGCTCACCGAGTGAGGACTATGGCTACACCTTC.

The chain combines TRBV6-5 with TRBJ2-5; D is undetermined. Per the germline V gene, CDR1 is MNHEY and CDR2 is SVGAGI. V was pared by 8 bases and J by 2 bases, with 9 bases between. The CDR3 spans 12 residues. CDR3 nucleotide sequence: TGTGCCAGCTCGGCCAGACAAGAGACCCAGTACTTC. It specifies CASSARQETQYF.

This clone was picked up one time. The chain joins TRBV5-1 to TRBJ1-1, with a weak D call TRBD1 (6 bases). The ends were cut back, 9 bases at V and 4 bases at J, with 16 bases in the middle. CDR3 size: 13 residues. Germline V lookup: CDR1 SGHRS, CDR2 YFSETQ. The CDR3 nucleotides read TGCGCCACCGGGACGGGGGCGGGCACTGAAGCTTTCTTT. As protein: CATGTGAGTEAFF.

The rearrangement links TRBV11-2 to TRBJ2-3, with unresolved D. The V gene's germline CDR1 is SGHAT and CDR2 FQNNGV. Between the trimmed V and J ends, which lost 5 bases and 6 bases, there was a span of 12 bases. CDR3 size: 13 residues. CDR3 loop: CASSPFWVDTQYF. The CDR3 nucleotides are TGTGCCAGCAGCCCGTTTTGGGTGGATACGCAGTATTTT.